Below are 9 T cell receptor beta chains sequenced from a single sample in a study of T cell changes during pregnancy in multiple sclerosis. Using immunoSEQ multiplex PCR, the repertoire was profiled, and TCRdb retains in-frame clones only, with some absent. The data contain tens of thousands of clones, under 95% of them singletons. The sequences come from peripheral blood, collected in the third trimester of pregnancy. These receptors were taken from a female donor in good health, enrolled as a control in a pregnancy study.

The rearrangement joins TRBV5-1 to TRBJ2-1, with TRBD2 identical over 7 bases. Per the germline V gene, CDR1 is SGHRS and CDR2 is YFSETQ. The CDR3 length is 15 residues. After removal of 4 bases from V and 0 bases from J, the junction contained 4 bases not matched to a gene. CDR3 in DNA: TGCGCCAGCAGCATCCCTAGCGGCTCCTACAATGAGCAGTTCTTC. This sequence encodes CASSIPSGSYNEQFF.

The genes are TRBV5-1 and TRBJ1-6; D unclear. Germline V gene data show CDR1 as SGHRS and CDR2 as YFSETQ. This CDR3 is 14 amino acids long. Trimming removed 0 bases at V and 7 bases at J, with 8 bases between. The CDR3 DNA reads TGCGCCAGCAGCTTGGAGCTAGAAAATTCACCCCTCCACTTT. Translation gives CASSLELENSPLHF.

This clone was observed a single time. CDR3 DNA: TGCGCCAGCAGCCGGGCAGGGGGAGGAGAAAAACTGTTTTTT. Translating gives CASSRAGGGEKLFF. The gene calls are TRBV5-1 and TRBJ1-4, with TRBD1 matching 7 bases. Germline V gene sequence: CDR1 SGHRS, CDR2 YFSETQ. The CDR3 loop spans 14 amino acids. Trimming cost V 4 bases and J 8 bases; bases outside gene matches: 8.

DNA for the CDR3: TGTGCCAGCAGCCCTTGGGGCTCCTCCTACAATGAGCAGTTCTTC. Translating gives CASSPWGSSYNEQFF. The genes are TRBV5-4 and TRBJ2-1; perhaps TRBD1 as D (5 bases). This CDR3 is built from 15 residues. Germline values: CDR1 SGHNT, CDR2 YYREEE (reference sequence). The ends were cut back, 4 bases at V and 0 bases at J, with 11 bases in the middle.

This sequence joins TRBV12-5 and TRBJ2-5; the D gene is possibly TRBD1 (5 bases). This CDR3 is built from 13 residues. Germline assignment: CDR1 LGHNT and CDR2 FRNRAP. V gave up 3 bases and J gave up 8 bases, with 13 bases separating them. This CDR3 reads CASGLTQGTTQYF. CDR3 in DNA: TGTGCTAGTGGTTTAACCCAGGGAACAACCCAGTACTTC.

The chain couples TRBV29-1 to TRBJ2-5; D is perhaps TRBD1 (5 bases). Germline loops: CDR1 SQVTM, CDR2 ANQGSEA. The CDR3 runs to 11 residues. Between the trimmed V and J ends, which lost 7 bases and 1 base, there was a span of 7 bases. CDR3 sequence reads: CSGQSQETQYF. The CDR3 nucleotides read TGCAGCGGACAGTCCCAAGAGACCCAGTACTTC.

The V and J genes are TRBV4-1 and TRBJ1-4; D possibly corresponds to TRBD1 (6 bases). CDR3 length: 15 amino acids. Trimming shortened V by 1 base and J by 2 bases, and 8 bases separated the two germline ends. The germline V gene encodes CDR1 MGHRA and CDR2 YSYEKL. CDR3: CASSQVRGTNEKLFF. The CDR3 DNA reads TGCGCCAGCAGCCAAGTAAGGGGGACTAATGAAAAACTGTTTTTT.

This sequence joins TRBV9 and TRBJ2-7; the D gene is possibly TRBD2 (5 bases). The V end was cut by 0 bases, the J end by 7 bases, with 17 bases between. This CDR3 comprises 15 residues. Germline V gene sequence: CDR1 SGDLS, CDR2 YYNGEE. CDR3 residues: CASSVGGGQDLEQYF. CDR3 coding DNA: TGTGCCAGCAGCGTAGGAGGTGGTCAGGACTTGGAGCAGTACTTC.

The chain combines TRBV4-1 with TRBJ2-7, with a possible D match to TRBD1 (7 bases). Trimming pared 4 bases from V and 2 bases from J, leaving 15 bases between. Germline values: CDR1 MGHRA, CDR2 YSYEKL. The CDR3 totals 15 residues. DNA for the CDR3: TGCGCCAGCAGCCTCCGACAGGGAGGCCCCTACGAGCAGTACTTC. Its translation: CASSLRQGGPYEQYF.